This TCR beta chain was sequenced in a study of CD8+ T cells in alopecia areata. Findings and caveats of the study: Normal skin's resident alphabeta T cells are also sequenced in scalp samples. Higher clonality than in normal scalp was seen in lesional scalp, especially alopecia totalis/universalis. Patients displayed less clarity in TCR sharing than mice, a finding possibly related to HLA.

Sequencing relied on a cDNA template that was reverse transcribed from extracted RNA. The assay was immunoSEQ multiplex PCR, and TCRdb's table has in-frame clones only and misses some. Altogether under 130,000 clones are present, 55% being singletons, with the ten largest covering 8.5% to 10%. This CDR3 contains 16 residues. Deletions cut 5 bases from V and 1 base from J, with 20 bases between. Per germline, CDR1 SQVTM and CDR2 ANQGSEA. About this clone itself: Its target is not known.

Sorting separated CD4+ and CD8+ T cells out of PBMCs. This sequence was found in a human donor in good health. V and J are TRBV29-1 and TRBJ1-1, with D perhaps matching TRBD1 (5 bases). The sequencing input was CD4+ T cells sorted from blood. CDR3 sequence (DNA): TGCAGCGTTCTAGGGGCTGAACGAGACAAGAACACTGAAGCTTTCTTT. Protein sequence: CSVLGAERDKNTEAFF.